This T cell receptor (beta chain) comes out of a study of cytomegalovirus exposure and HLA in healthy donors. In its sample, this clone was seen a few times. Its antigen is currently unknown. Study observations and caveats: Donor immune exposure was known only as CMV serostatus.

Primers for the PCR totalled 60 Vbeta and 13 Jbeta. Sequencing used immunoSEQ multiplex PCR; TCRdb keeps in-frame clones, though not all of them. The sample yields about 170,000 clones, approximately 81% seen once. The specimen sequenced was PBMCs. This receptor was taken from a woman aged 18-29 years in good health and CMV-seronegative.

CDR3 nucleotide sequence: TGCGCCAGCAGCCAAGATGGGGGGAGCGGGAGGAAGACACAGTTCTTC. Translated: CASSQDGGSGRKTQFF. The chain carries TRBV4-3 and TRBJ2-1; 9 positions agree with TRBD2. The ends lost 0 bases at V and 13 bases at J; junction bases unmatched: 13. The CDR3 extends over 16 amino acids. Germline V gives CDR1 LGHNA, CDR2 YSLEER.